What follows are 8 T cell receptor beta chains derived from one specimen sequenced in a study of identical twins. TCRdb recomputed calls from the 5' RACE reads with MiXCR, one row per CDR3 protein. The sample holds 540,000 or so distinct CDR3 sequences, around 24% seen once. In addition, the sample was reused for a study of yellow fever vaccine responses in identical twins.

Source material: CD4+ T cells sorted from blood. These receptors all stem from a woman aged 18-29 years in good health.

This clonotype appeared a few times. The V and J genes are TRBV12-3 or TRBV12-4 and TRBJ2-2; 11 bases agree with TRBD1. The CDR3 runs to 14 residues. The V gene end was trimmed by 8 bases and the J gene end by 5 bases; junction bases not matched to a gene: 4. CDR3 sequence reads: CASGQGAWTGELFF. CDR3 coding DNA: TGTGCCAGCGGACAGGGGGCTTGGACCGGGGAGCTGTTTTTT.

This clonotype has a handful of counts. The V gene is TRBV28, the J gene TRBJ2-2, with 11 bases identical to TRBD2. V lost 3 bases and J lost 6; bases outside the gene matches: 9. Germline assignment: CDR1 MDHEN and CDR2 SYDVKM. The CDR3 is 17 amino acids. CDR3 loop: CASSFTSGSLAPGELFF. CDR3 nucleotide sequence: TGTGCCAGCAGTTTTACTAGCGGGAGTTTAGCCCCCGGGGAGCTGTTTTTT.

The chain couples TRBV2 to TRBJ1-2; a possible D gene is TRBD1 (5 bases). The germline V and J ends were trimmed by 6 bases and 4 bases, with 9 bases remaining between them. The CDR3 runs 12 residues. CDR1 and CDR2 from the germline V gene are SNHLY and FYNNEI. The CDR3 loop reads CASRQGGYGYTF. CDR3 in DNA: TGTGCCAGCAGGCAGGGTGGCTATGGCTACACCTTC.

CDR3 residues: CASSDAGTGFYEQYV. CDR3 nucleotides: TGTGCCAGCAGTGACGCCGGGACAGGGTTCTACGAGCAGTACGTC. The chain combines TRBV6-1 with TRBJ2-7, with 9 bases that match TRBD1. The germline CDR1 and CDR2 sequences are MNHNS and SASEGT. With V trimmed by 3 bases and J by 3 bases, 6 bases remained unmatched. The CDR3 has 15 amino acids.

The chain recombines TRBV10-3 with TRBJ1-6; 7 bases map to TRBD1. CDR1 is ENHRY, CDR2 SYGVKD, per germline. V was pared by 7 bases and J by 5 bases, with 5 bases of the junction left unmatched. The CDR3 runs to 14 residues. CDR3 region: CAITAGTDNSPLHF. DNA of the CDR3: TGTGCCATCACTGCCGGGACAGATAATTCACCCCTCCACTTT.

V is TRBV5-4 and J is TRBJ1-2; TRBD1 matches 7 bases. J gave up 4 bases and V 3 bases, and 9 bases lay outside the gene matches. Germline loops: CDR1 SGHNT, CDR2 YYREEE (reference sequence). The length of the CDR3 is 15 residues. This CDR3 reads CASSSTQGGAYGYTF. The CDR3 DNA sequence: TGTGCCAGCAGCTCCACCCAAGGGGGCGCCTATGGCTACACCTTC.

This clonotype has only a few counts. The V gene is TRBV7-8, the J gene TRBJ2-7, with 8 bases identical to TRBD2. The CDR3 length is 15 residues. Trimming at V came to 5 bases and at J to 0 bases, leaving 6 bases not matched to a gene. Germline V CDR1 and CDR2: SGHVS, FQNEAQ. The CDR3, as DNA: TGTGCCAGCAGCCCGGGACTAGTAGTCTCCTACGAGCAGTACTTC. It yields the protein CASSPGLVVSYEQYF.

The V call is TRBV10-3, the J call TRBJ1-4, with unresolved D. The CDR3 runs 14 residues. Germline lookup yields CDR1 ENHRY and CDR2 SYGVKD. V gave up 4 bases and J gave up 5 bases, with 11 bases separating them. In DNA, the CDR3 is TGTGCCATCAGTGGTGGGCGGTTAAATGAAAAACTGTTTTTT. It yields the protein CAISGGRLNEKLFF.